This T cell receptor beta chain was found in a study of blood T cell repertoires in COVID-19 (TCRdb year 2020). Context from the whole study: Collaborator samples came from the United States, Italy and Spain and covered acute and convalescent phases of COVID-19. Samples were obtained from the ongoing ImmuneRACE study (first 160 participants) and from approximately 1,200 subjects provided by 6 global collaborators. The repertoires were made available in a free public database intended to serve as a resource for research on the immune response to SARS-CoV-2. HLA class I and class II types, where available, came from metadata supplied by the sample provider rather than from assay-based typing. The prospective study material was composed of cDNA or gDNA derived from T cells, B-cell-depleted T cells, or PBMCs. Subjects who had been exposed to COVID-19, were actively infected with it, or had recovered from it provided the deeply sampled blood TCRbeta repertoires that made up the dataset. The sample metadata nearly always contained a de-identified subject ID, COVID-19 status, age in years and sex. Results and caveats for the whole study, not just this receptor: The amount of clinical and demographic metadata varied by source and participant and was provided uncurated.

As regards this clone: No cognate antigen has been identified for it. One base away there is no much larger clone; base qualities are not given.

TCRbeta CDR3 regions were amplified from genomic DNA using the immunoSEQ Assay, a bias-controlled multiplex PCR. Under the source paper's analysis protocol: The number of nucleated cells in each sample was estimated by amplification of reference gene primers within the assay. To quantify the absolute abundance of each unique TCRbeta CDR3 rearrangement, sequence reads were collapsed and filtered. For each sample, productive Simpson clonality was calculated by taking the square root of Simpson's diversity index across productive rearrangements. What TCRdb holds here is the immuneACCESS table cut down to in-frame rearrangements. Part of the clones is not present; checked against another copy, under half of the missing clones reflect an unresolved V gene, and the others are unexplained. The V and J calls and the clone size are those of that table, but D and trimming were determined from the DNA. Recorded for this sample are 28,000 or so clones; 90% of them occurred a single time. The ten largest account for about 11% of the sample.

Trimming costs V 4 bases and J 3 bases, and their ends lie 18 bases apart. According to the germline V gene, CDR1 reads SGHVS and CDR2 reads FQNEAQ. The cysteine opens and the phenylalanine closes a CDR3 of 17 amino acids. Only the CDR3 DNA is retained, 51 bases long and in frame from the first base. Whole blood was collected in K2EDTA tubes by collaborating institutions according to the institutions' own protocols. For TCRbeta analysis, collaborators shipped samples in one of three forms: frozen whole blood, isolated PBMCs, or DNA extracted from either of those sample types. The material sequenced was peripheral blood. This clonotype was sampled from a man between 65 and 85 years old with acute or convalescent COVID-19. The V gene is TRBV7-8 and the J gene is TRBJ1-4, and the D gene may be TRBD1, 5 bases matching. This receptor has the CDR3 CASSSLGGGRSNEKLFF. The nucleotide sequence is given as TGTGCCAGCAGCTCCTTAGGCGGGGGGAGATCTAATGAAAAACTGTTTTTT. With the portions outside the CDR3 filled from the reference TRBV7-8 and TRBJ1-4 genes, the complete variable region becomes GAGVSQSPRYKVAKRGQDVALRCDPISGHVSLFWYQQALGQGPEFLTYFQNEAQLDKSGLPSDRFFAERPEGSVSTLKIQRTQQEDSAVYLCASSSLGGGRSNEKLFFGSGTQLSVL.